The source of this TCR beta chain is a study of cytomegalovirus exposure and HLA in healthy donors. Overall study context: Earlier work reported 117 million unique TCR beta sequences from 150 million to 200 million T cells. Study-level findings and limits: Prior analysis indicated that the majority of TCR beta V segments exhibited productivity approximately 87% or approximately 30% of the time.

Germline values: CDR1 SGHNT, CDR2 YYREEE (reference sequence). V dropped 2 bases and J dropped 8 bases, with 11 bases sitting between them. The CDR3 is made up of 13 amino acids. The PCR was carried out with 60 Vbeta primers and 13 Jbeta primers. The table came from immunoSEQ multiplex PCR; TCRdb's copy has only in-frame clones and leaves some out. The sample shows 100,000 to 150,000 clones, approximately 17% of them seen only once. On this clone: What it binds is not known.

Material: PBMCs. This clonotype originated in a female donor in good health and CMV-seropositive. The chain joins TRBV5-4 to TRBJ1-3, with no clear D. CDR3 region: CASSFGFGDTIYF. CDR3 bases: TGTGCCAGCAGCTTTGGTTTCGGGGACACCATATATTTT.